Each of the 27 T cell receptor beta chains below was sequenced from the same sample in a study of blood T cell repertoires in COVID-19. Here immunoSEQ multiplex PCR was the method, and the copy in TCRdb shows in-frame clones only, minus some. The sample contains approximately 81,000 clones, roughly four fifths of which appear only once. Material: peripheral blood. The receptors were gathered from a human donor in a cohort sampled during active COVID-19.

In nucleotides, the CDR3 is TGTGCCAGTAGTATCTCGACACGAAATTCACCCCTCCACTTT. Translating it yields CASSISTRNSPLHF. V usage is TRBV19 and J usage is TRBJ1-6; D is unclear. The CDR3 sequence is 14 residues long. V gave up 3 bases and J gave up 7 bases, with 10 bases separating them. Germline lookup yields CDR1 LNHDA and CDR2 SQIVND (reference sequence).

The rearrangement uses TRBV29-1 and TRBJ1-1; 7 bases map to TRBD1. The CDR3 runs 14 residues. Germline V gene sequence: CDR1 SQVTM, CDR2 ANQGSEA. Losses at the gene ends were 7 bases for V and 4 bases for J; bases not matched to a gene: 12. The CDR3 coding sequence is TGCAGCGGCATGACAGGGTCCCCGGGCACTGAAGCTTTCTTT. It yields the protein CSGMTGSPGTEAFF.

V and J are TRBV5-8 and TRBJ1-3; TRBD1 matches 8 bases. The CDR3 extends over 14 amino acids. Germline CDR1 SGHTS, CDR2 YDEGEE. Trimming cost V 2 bases and J 3 bases; bases outside gene matches: 1. The CDR3 DNA reads TGTGCCAGCAGCTTAGACAGGGGTGGAAACACCATATATTTT. Amino acid sequence: CASSLDRGGNTIYF.

The chain carries TRBV9 and TRBJ1-6; 7 bases are a match to TRBD1. Germline CDR1 and CDR2: SGDLS and YYNGEE. The V and J ends lost 3 bases and 8 bases, in that order; junction bases with no gene match: 5. This CDR3 spans 14 amino acids. The CDR3 region is CASSATGRYSPLHF. In DNA, the CDR3 is TGTGCCAGCAGCGCGACAGGGAGATATTCACCCCTCCACTTT.

J is TRBJ2-7 and V is TRBV18, with D possibly matching TRBD1 (5 bases). The germline CDR1 and CDR2 sequences are KGHSH and LQKENI. With 4 bases removed from V and 2 bases from J, the gap between germline ends came to 18 bases. The CDR3 contains 16 residues. CDR3 loop: CASSLTGLEKTYEQYF. DNA for the CDR3: TGTGCCAGCTCACTTACAGGTTTGGAGAAAACCTACGAGCAGTACTTC.

The chain recombines TRBV3-1 (or the pseudogene TRBV3-2) with TRBJ2-1, with 7 positions matching TRBD2. The CDR3 runs to 13 residues. CDR1 LGHDT and CDR2 YNNKEL come from the germline V gene (reference sequence). The V and J ends lost 2 bases and 9 bases, in that order; junction bases with no gene match: 4. This chain's CDR3 is CASSQMPGGEQFF. DNA of the CDR3: TGTGCCAGCAGCCAAATGCCGGGGGGTGAGCAGTTCTTC.

This clone was detected once. This chain joins TRBV30 and TRBJ1-2, with D maybe TRBD1 (6 bases). The CDR3 has 13 amino acids. V lost 2 bases and J lost 2, with 9 bases in between. Germline loops: CDR1 GTSNPN, CDR2 SVGIG (reference sequence). CDR3 loop: CAWSSQGNYGYTF. DNA of the CDR3: TGTGCCTGGAGTTCCCAGGGGAACTATGGCTACACCTTC.

The chain is built from TRBV3-1 (or the pseudogene TRBV3-2) and TRBJ1-6; no clear D. V was clipped by 4 bases and J by 1 base, with 14 bases between them. The CDR3 sequence is 17 residues long. Germline CDR1 and CDR2: LGHDT and YNNKEL (reference sequence). The CDR3 protein is CASSRTGAVSYNSPLHF. Written as DNA, the CDR3 is TGTGCCAGCAGCCGTACCGGCGCGGTATCCTATAATTCACCCCTCCACTTT.

The genes are TRBV23-1 and TRBJ1-2, with D possibly matching TRBD1 (6 bases). TRBV23-1 is identified as an open reading frame with a role that is uncertain. V lost 4 bases and J lost 3, with 12 bases in between. This CDR3 is 14 amino acids long. The CDR3 coding sequence is TGCGCCAGCAGTCCGGGACAAACCTACTATGGCTACACCTTC. The encoded protein is CASSPGQTYYGYTF.

The chain combines TRBV6-1 with TRBJ1-1; the match to TRBD1 covers 7 bases. Germline values: CDR1 MNHNS, CDR2 SASEGT. The ends lost 1 base at V and 2 bases at J; junction bases unmatched: 1. The CDR3 totals 14 residues. CDR3 in amino acids: CASSEEGANTEAFF. DNA for the CDR3: TGTGCCAGCAGTGAAGAGGGGGCTAACACTGAAGCTTTCTTT.

The chain recombines TRBV2 with TRBJ1-2; TRBD1 is a possible D gene (5 bases). In germline, CDR1 is SNHLY, CDR2 FYNNEI. The CDR3 consists of 14 residues. V was trimmed by 6 bases and J by 2 bases, leaving 13 bases between them. CDR3 nucleotides: TGTGCCAGCAGCTCAGGGTACCGAAACTATGGCTACACCTTC. Encoded protein: CASSSGYRNYGYTF.

This sequence joins TRBV6-5 and TRBJ1-5; TRBD1 matches at 11 bases. V was clipped by 4 bases and J by 5 bases; unmatched bases: 1. CDR3 length equals 14 residues. Germline values: CDR1 MNHEY, CDR2 SVGAGI. The CDR3 here is CASSWTGGDQPQHF. The CDR3 nucleotides are TGTGCCAGCAGTTGGACAGGGGGCGATCAGCCCCAGCATTTT.

This chain uses TRBV4-2 with TRBJ2-7, with D possibly matching TRBD1 (5 bases). The CDR3 totals 13 residues. The V end was cut by 1 base, the J end by 6 bases, with 10 bases between. Germline CDR1 reads LGHNA; CDR2 reads YNFKEQ. CDR3 in DNA: TGTGCCAGCAGCCAAGGGGGAAGGGGCGAGCAGTACTTC. It is translated as CASSQGGRGEQYF.

The V call is TRBV7-2, the J call TRBJ1-3, with a tentative D call TRBD1 (6 bases). This CDR3 spans 18 amino acids. The germline CDR1 and CDR2 sequences are SGHTA and FQGNSA. Trimming shortened V by 0 bases and J by 3 bases, and 18 bases separated the two germline ends. The CDR3 DNA sequence: TGTGCCAGCAGCTTAGCGGGTATTAGGGGGATCAGTGGAAACACCATATATTTT. Encoded protein: CASSLAGIRGISGNTIYF.

V usage is TRBV5-8 and J usage is TRBJ1-1, with D possibly TRBD1 on 6 matching bases. Germline-derived CDR1 and CDR2 are SGHTS and YDEGEE. The CDR3 is 16 residues long. V lost 2 bases, J lost 4 bases, and 18 bases lay in between. CDR3 DNA sequence: TGTGCCAGCAGCTTTCTGTTGTCCCAGGGGAGCACTGAAGCTTTCTTT. It codes for CASSFLLSQGSTEAFF.

V is TRBV7-8 and J is TRBJ1-1, with 8 bases identical to TRBD1. V lost 1 base and J lost 4; bases outside the gene matches: 8. The germline V gene has CDR1 SGHVS and CDR2 FQNEAQ. This CDR3 is 16 amino acids long. CDR3 DNA sequence: TGTGCCAGCAGCTTAGATCAGGGGGCTGTTAGCACTGAAGCTTTCTTT. It specifies CASSLDQGAVSTEAFF. The entire variable domain, with the rest obtained from reference TRBV7-8 and TRBJ1-1, is as follows: GAGVSQSPRYKVAKRGQDVALRCDPISGHVSLFWYQQALGQGPEFLTYFQNEAQLDKSGLPSDRFFAERPEGSVSTLKIQRTQQEDSAVYLCASSLDQGAVSTEAFFGQGTRLTVV.

The CDR3 DNA reads as TGTGCCAGCTCCTCCAACTATGGAAACACCATATATTTT. It specifies CASSSNYGNTIYF. This chain connects TRBV18 to TRBJ1-3; no definite D call. Germline CDR1 is KGHSH and CDR2 is LQKENI. Trimming took off 6 bases at V and 3 bases at J, with 9 bases between the two ends. The CDR3 totals 13 residues. The whole variable domain, filled in from reference TRBV18 and TRBJ1-3, reads NAGVMQNPRHLVRRRGQEARLRCSPMKGHSHVYWYRQLPEEGLKFMVYLQKENIIDESGMPKERFSAEFPKEGPSILRIQQVVRGDSAAYFCASSSNYGNTIYFGEGSWLTVV.

CDR3 residues: CASSSPRGAEAFF. The CDR3 DNA reads as TGTGCCAGCAGCTCCCCCCGGGGGGCTGAAGCTTTCTTT. V is TRBV11-2 and J is TRBJ1-1, with TRBD1 as a possible D gene (5 bases). Germline CDR1 SGHAT, CDR2 FQNNGV. CDR3 size: 13 residues. V lost 4 bases, J lost 6 bases, and 12 bases lay in between.

The chain is built from TRBV7-2 and TRBJ2-7; TRBD1 might be the D (6 bases). Trimming pared 6 bases from V and 1 base from J, leaving 7 bases between. This CDR3 has 12 residues. In germline, CDR1 is SGHTA, CDR2 FQGNSA. The CDR3 bases are TGTGCCAGCAGTGGGACATCCTACGAGCAGTACTTC. It encodes CASSGTSYEQYF.

V usage is TRBV19 and J usage is TRBJ2-2, with 8 bases lining up with TRBD1. Germline CDR1 and CDR2: LNHDA and SQIVND (reference sequence). The trim removed 7 bases at V and 1 base at J, leaving 8 bases unmatched. The CDR3 length is 16 residues. As DNA, the CDR3 is TGTGCCAGTACTCCACCCGGGACAGGGAACACCGGGGAGCTGTTTTTT. This gives the protein CASTPPGTGNTGELFF.

V gene TRBV19 combines with J gene TRBJ1-2; D is ambiguous. V lost 5 bases and J lost 0, with 13 bases in between. The CDR3 runs 15 residues. Germline CDR1 LNHDA, CDR2 SQIVND (reference sequence). Here the CDR3 reads CASSRTVSPNYGYTF. CDR3 bases: TGTGCCAGTAGTCGAACGGTGTCGCCTAACTATGGCTACACCTTC.

V gene TRBV9 combines with J gene TRBJ1-2; 7 bases map to TRBD1. V lost 3 bases to trimming and J lost 4 bases; unmatched junction nucleotides: 18. Germline V gives CDR1 SGDLS, CDR2 YYNGEE. The CDR3 covers 18 residues. The CDR3: CASSARGDSKGLPYGYTF. For the CDR3, the DNA is TGTGCCAGCAGCGCCAGGGGGGACAGTAAAGGCCTGCCCTATGGCTACACCTTC.

V gene TRBV19 combines with J gene TRBJ1-6, with 7 bases matching TRBD1. Unmatched junction bases numbered 12, after V lost 6 bases and J lost 4 bases. This CDR3 has 17 residues. Germline V CDR1 and CDR2: LNHDA, SQIVND (reference sequence). CDR3 region: CASSRTLRGQYNSPLHF. CDR3 DNA sequence: TGTGCCAGTAGCAGAACCCTCCGGGGACAGTATAATTCACCCCTCCACTTT.

The chain carries TRBV14 and TRBJ2-7, with 8 bases lining up with TRBD1. The V segment lost 5 bases and the J segment 3 bases; nucleotides outside the gene matches: 9. Germline lookup yields CDR1 SGHDN and CDR2 FVKESK. The CDR3 length is 15 residues. CDR3 region: CASSLPGTGHYEQYF. The CDR3 DNA reads as TGTGCCAGCAGCTTGCCCGGGACAGGTCACTACGAGCAGTACTTC.

The gene calls are TRBV5-1 and TRBJ1-1, with 8 nucleotides matching TRBD1. This CDR3 contains 13 residues. The germline gives CDR1 SGHRS, CDR2 YFSETQ. V was pared by 5 bases and J by 11 bases, with 11 bases of the junction left unmatched. CDR3 bases: TGCGCCAGCAGGGATGGACAGGGCACGCCGGCTTTCTTT. Translating gives CASRDGQGTPAFF.

This rearrangement joins TRBV18 to TRBJ1-5, with TRBD1 matching over 8 bases. Per the germline V gene, CDR1 is KGHSH and CDR2 is LQKENI. The V gene end was trimmed by 3 bases and the J gene end by 9 bases; junction bases not matched to a gene: 4. The length of the CDR3 is 13 residues. The CDR3 sequence: CASSPGTGWPQHF. DNA of the CDR3: TGTGCCAGCTCACCCGGGACAGGCTGGCCCCAGCATTTT.

This chain uses TRBV27 with TRBJ2-7; no firm D call. The CDR3 loop spans 15 amino acids. The V gene lost 6 bases and the J gene lost 0 bases, with 15 bases spanning the gap. The germline gives CDR1 MNHEY, CDR2 SMNVEV (reference sequence). The CDR3 region is CASRPYEVRSYEQYF. CDR3 coding DNA: TGTGCCAGCAGGCCGTATGAGGTTCGCTCCTACGAGCAGTACTTC.